These T cell receptor beta chains were read from a single sample in a study of blood T cell repertoires in COVID-19. Some clones are missing from TCRdb's copy, which holds only in-frame ones; the method was immunoSEQ multiplex PCR. The sample includes under 250,000 clones, around 80% of them seen just once. Sequences were obtained from PBMCs or T cells enriched from blood (not recorded which). The receptors here all came from a young man with acute COVID-19. The CDR3 runs from the conserved cysteine through the conserved F or W. A D gene is named only where the DNA matches it firmly. Size values are once, few and many counts, or a class for expanded clones, and some rows have none.

CDR3aa: CATTGQEETQYF; CDR3nt: TGTGCCACCACCGGACAGGAAGAGACCCAGTACTTC; v_gene: TRBV18; j_gene: TRBJ2-5; abundance: .; d_gene: TRBD1
CDR3aa: CASSPRTGSLNTEAFF; CDR3nt: TGTGCCAGCAGCCCTAGGACAGGTTCCTTGAACACTGAAGCTTTCTTT; v_gene: TRBV7-9; j_gene: TRBJ1-1; abundance: .; d_gene: TRBD1
CDR3aa: CASSERQGVNTDTQYF; CDR3nt: TGTGCCAGCAGCGAGAGACAGGGAGTGAACACAGATACGCAGTATTTT; v_gene: TRBV2; j_gene: TRBJ2-3; abundance: .; d_gene: TRBD1
CDR3aa: CASSQDPGLAGGRDTQYF; CDR3nt: TGCGCCAGCAGCCAAGATCCCGGACTAGCGGGGGGCCGAGATACGCAGTATTTT; v_gene: TRBV4-1; j_gene: TRBJ2-3; abundance: .; d_gene: TRBD2
CDR3aa: CASSELTGKFSTNEKLFF; CDR3nt: TGTGCCAGCAGTGAATTGACAGGGAAATTTTCAACTAATGAAAAACTGTTTTTT; v_gene: TRBV25-1; j_gene: TRBJ1-4; abundance: .; d_gene: TRBD1
CDR3aa: CASSYVGRREPYGYTF; CDR3nt: TGTGCCAGCAGTTACGTAGGGCGCCGGGAACCCTATGGCTACACCTTC; v_gene: TRBV6-5; j_gene: TRBJ1-2; abundance: .; d_gene: .
CDR3aa: CASSPGQGAANEKLFF; CDR3nt: TGTGCCAGCAGTCCTGGACAGGGGGCGGCTAATGAAAAACTGTTTTTT; v_gene: TRBV7-9; j_gene: TRBJ1-4; abundance: .; d_gene: TRBD1
CDR3aa: CASSLNAEGPPYF; CDR3nt: TGTGCCAGCAGCTTAAATGCGGAGGGGCCTCCCTACTTC; v_gene: TRBV7-9; j_gene: TRBJ2-5; abundance: .; d_gene: .
CDR3aa: CASSPGQGGSPLHF; CDR3nt: TGTGCCAGCAGCCCCGGACAGGGGGGGTCACCCCTCCACTTT; v_gene: TRBV7-2; j_gene: TRBJ1-6; abundance: .; d_gene: TRBD1
CDR3aa: CASSFRGHGGYTF; CDR3nt: TGTGCCAGCAGTTTTCGCGGACACGGGGGCTACACCTTC; v_gene: TRBV28; j_gene: TRBJ1-2; abundance: .; d_gene: .
CDR3aa: CASSTQGRGNQPQHF; CDR3nt: TGTGCCAGCAGTACCCAGGGCAGGGGGAATCAGCCCCAGCATTTT; v_gene: TRBV6-6; j_gene: TRBJ1-5; abundance: .; d_gene: TRBD1
CDR3aa: CASSESASSWTFSFGSQYF; CDR3nt: TGTGCCAGCAGTGAATCCGCTAGCTCTTGGACTTTTTCGTTCGGCTCCCAGTACTTC; v_gene: TRBV2; j_gene: TRBJ2-5; abundance: .; d_gene: .
CDR3aa: CTSSHRQYYGYTF; CDR3nt: TGCACCAGCAGCCACCGACAGTACTATGGCTACACCTTC; v_gene: TRBV1; j_gene: TRBJ1-2; abundance: few; d_gene: .
CDR3aa: CASNPSGGISDGYTF; CDR3nt: TGTGCCAGCAACCCCTCCGGAGGGATTAGCGATGGCTACACCTTC; v_gene: TRBV9; j_gene: TRBJ1-2; abundance: .; d_gene: .
CDR3aa: CASSPERGFGETQYF; CDR3nt: TGCGCCAGCAGCCCCGAGCGGGGTTTTGGAGAGACCCAGTACTTC; v_gene: TRBV5-1; j_gene: TRBJ2-5; abundance: .; d_gene: TRBD2
CDR3aa: CASSLVLGVNNEQFF; CDR3nt: TGCGCCAGCAGCTTGGTTTTAGGGGTTAACAATGAGCAGTTCTTC; v_gene: TRBV5-1; j_gene: TRBJ2-1; abundance: .; d_gene: .
CDR3aa: CASSPQGGAEAFF; CDR3nt: TGTGCCAGCTCACCGCAGGGGGGTGCTGAAGCTTTCTTT; v_gene: TRBV18; j_gene: TRBJ1-1; abundance: .; d_gene: TRBD1
CDR3aa: CSAKGTEAFF; CDR3nt: TGCAGCGCTAAGGGGACTGAAGCTTTCTTT; v_gene: TRBV29-1; j_gene: TRBJ1-1; abundance: .; d_gene: .
CDR3aa: CASSYLGTDSYEQYF; CDR3nt: TGTGCCAGCAGTTACCTCGGGACAGATTCCTACGAGCAGTACTTC; v_gene: TRBV6-5; j_gene: TRBJ2-7; abundance: .; d_gene: TRBD1
CDR3aa: CASSESTYDRDHFTDTQYF; CDR3nt: TGCGCCAGCAGTGAGTCCACCTACGACAGGGATCACTTCACAGATACGCAGTATTTT; v_gene: TRBV10-1; j_gene: TRBJ2-3; abundance: .; d_gene: TRBD1
CDR3aa: CASSQPGLTSYNEQFF; CDR3nt: TGTGCCAGCAGCCAACCGGGACTCACCTCCTACAATGAGCAGTTCTTC; v_gene: TRBV3-1/TRBV3-2; j_gene: TRBJ2-1; abundance: .; d_gene: .
CDR3aa: CASSSSGGWLNTEAFF; CDR3nt: TGTGCCAGCAGTTCCTCGGGAGGGTGGCTCAACACTGAAGCTTTCTTT; v_gene: TRBV28; j_gene: TRBJ1-1; abundance: .; d_gene: .
CDR3aa: CASSQAQETEAFF; CDR3nt: TGTGCCAGCAGCCAAGCCCAGGAAACTGAAGCTTTCTTT; v_gene: TRBV4-2; j_gene: TRBJ1-1; abundance: .; d_gene: .
CDR3aa: CASSLSSQGAVGNTIYF; CDR3nt: TGTGCCAGCAGTTTATCGAGCCAGGGGGCGGTCGGAAACACCATATATTTT; v_gene: TRBV27; j_gene: TRBJ1-3; abundance: .; d_gene: TRBD1
CDR3aa: CASSVALTGAMHEQYF; CDR3nt: TGTGCCAGCAGTGTCGCCCTGACAGGGGCTATGCACGAGCAGTACTTC; v_gene: TRBV6-4; j_gene: TRBJ2-7; abundance: .; d_gene: TRBD1
CDR3aa: CASSPPPGGYSNQPQHF; CDR3nt: TGTGCCAGCAGTCCACCCCCGGGGGGGTATAGCAATCAGCCCCAGCATTTT; v_gene: TRBV6-6; j_gene: TRBJ1-5; abundance: once; d_gene: .
CDR3aa: CASSQDIRQRGGEAFF; CDR3nt: TGTGCCAGCAGCCAAGATATCCGACAGAGAGGTGGTGAAGCTTTCTTT; v_gene: TRBV14; j_gene: TRBJ1-1; abundance: .; d_gene: .
CDR3aa: CASSLRGQGAADTQYF; CDR3nt: TGTGCCAGTAGCCTCCGCGGACAGGGAGCGGCTGATACGCAGTATTTT; v_gene: TRBV19; j_gene: TRBJ2-3; abundance: .; d_gene: TRBD1
CDR3aa: CASSLGSIQGGTEAFF; CDR3nt: TGTGCCAGCAGCTTAGGATCAATACAGGGGGGCACTGAAGCTTTCTTT; v_gene: TRBV7-6; j_gene: TRBJ1-1; abundance: .; d_gene: TRBD1
CDR3aa: CASSSLGRETQYF; CDR3nt: TGTGCCAGCAGCTCGCTGGGCCGAGAGACCCAGTACTTC; v_gene: TRBV7-9; j_gene: TRBJ2-5; abundance: .; d_gene: .
CDR3aa: CASSLVGGKEETQYF; CDR3nt: TGTGCCAGCAGCTTAGTCGGGGGGAAAGAAGAGACCCAGTACTTC; v_gene: TRBV7-3; j_gene: TRBJ2-5; abundance: .; d_gene: TRBD2
CDR3aa: CASISDFSGNQPQHF; CDR3nt: TGTGCCAGCATTTCCGACTTTTCCGGCAATCAGCCCCAGCATTTT; v_gene: TRBV6-5; j_gene: TRBJ1-5; abundance: .; d_gene: .
CDR3aa: CASSSSGGVDTQYF; CDR3nt: TGTGCCAGCAGCTCTAGCGGGGGGGTAGATACGCAGTATTTT; v_gene: TRBV11-2; j_gene: TRBJ2-3; abundance: .; d_gene: TRBD2
CDR3aa: CASIDGTGATTSGNTIYF; CDR3nt: TGTGCCAGCATCGACGGGACAGGGGCCACTACCTCTGGAAACACCATATATTTT; v_gene: TRBV7-6; j_gene: TRBJ1-3; abundance: once; d_gene: TRBD1
CDR3aa: CASTAGTGATNTEAFF; CDR3nt: TGTGCCAGCACCGCAGGGACAGGGGCAACAAACACTGAAGCTTTCTTT; v_gene: TRBV7-9; j_gene: TRBJ1-1; abundance: .; d_gene: TRBD1
CDR3aa: CASTARVGGTGELFF; CDR3nt: TGTGCCAGCACCGCTAGGGTGGGGGGAACCGGGGAGCTGTTTTTT; v_gene: TRBV2; j_gene: TRBJ2-2; abundance: .; d_gene: .
CDR3aa: CASSVVDRAGNEQFF; CDR3nt: TGTGCCAGCAGCGTAGTGGACAGGGCGGGAAATGAGCAGTTCTTC; v_gene: TRBV9; j_gene: TRBJ2-1; abundance: .; d_gene: TRBD1
CDR3aa: CASSFEGHGYTF; CDR3nt: TGTGCCAGCAGTTTCGAGGGTCATGGCTACACCTTC; v_gene: TRBV12-3/TRBV12-4; j_gene: TRBJ1-2; abundance: .; d_gene: .
CDR3aa: CASSPQAAAIYF; CDR3nt: TGTGCCAGCTCACCTCAAGCGGCCGCCATATATTTT; v_gene: TRBV18; j_gene: TRBJ1-3; abundance: .; d_gene: .
CDR3aa: CASSTLDRGKTQYF; CDR3nt: TGTGCCAGCAGTACCCTGGACAGGGGCAAGACCCAGTACTTC; v_gene: TRBV6-5; j_gene: TRBJ2-5; abundance: .; d_gene: TRBD1